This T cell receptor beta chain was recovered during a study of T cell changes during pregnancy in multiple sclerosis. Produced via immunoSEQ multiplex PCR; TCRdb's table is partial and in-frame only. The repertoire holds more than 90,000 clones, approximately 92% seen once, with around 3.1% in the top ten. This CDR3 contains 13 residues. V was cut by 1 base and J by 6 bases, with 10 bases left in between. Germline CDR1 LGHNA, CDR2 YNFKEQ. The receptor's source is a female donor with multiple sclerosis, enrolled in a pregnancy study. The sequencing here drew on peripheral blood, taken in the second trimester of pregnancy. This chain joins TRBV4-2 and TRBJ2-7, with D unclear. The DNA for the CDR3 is TGTGCCAGCAGCCAAGGGCGTCTAGGCGAGCAGTACTTC. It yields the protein CASSQGRLGEQYF.